This TCR beta chain is from a study of vaccination and CD4 T cells after COVID-19. To note about this clonotype: What it binds is not known.

Sequencing of cultured CD4+ T cell DNA used the Oncomine TCR Beta short-read assay. TCRdb passed the PCR reads through MiXCR, listing each CDR3 protein once. Among roughly 25,000 distinct CDR3 sequences listed, roughly 65% were seen once. As to treatment: approximately 9-day PBMC culture with coronavirus spike peptide pools or control peptides (ViraFEST assay). Every well contained approximately 2.1 million PBMCs, which were grown with roughly 9.1 IU/ml IL-2 and about 10 ug/ml peptide pools. CDR3 length: 14 residues. CDR1 and CDR2 (germline): MDHEN, SYDVKM. Germline trimming cut 6 bases from V and 3 bases from J; bases unmatched to any gene: 8.

The source is a human donor who received a COVID-19 vaccine. The chain is built from TRBV28 and TRBJ2-7; TRBD1 agrees at 7 bases. The source was CD4+ T cells from blood, cultured in vitro, collected after SARS-CoV-2 vaccination. CDR3 nucleotides: TGTGCCAGCAGCTTGACAGGGCTGAACTACGAGCAGTACTTC. Translated: CASSLTGLNYEQYF.